These 24 T cell receptor beta chains originate from one sample sequenced in a study of OX40 agonist ivuxolimab in advanced cancers. This table comes from immunoSEQ multiplex PCR, and its TCRdb copy is limited to in-frame clones, with some not included. The sample has approximately 84,000 clones, approximately 86% seen once. The sequences come from CD4+ or CD8+ T cells sorted from blood, collected in a trial of the OX40 agonist ivuxolimab. Receptors were obtained from an adult with an advanced solid tumor such as melanoma, head and neck, liver or kidney cancer.

The genes are TRBV5-1 and TRBJ1-4; the match to TRBD1 covers 10 bases. Germline V gene sequence: CDR1 SGHRS, CDR2 YFSETQ. The CDR3 spans 15 residues. V trimming: 2 bases; J trimming: 6 bases; junction bases outside the gene matches: 4. In DNA, the CDR3 is TGCGCCAGCAGCTTCACCGGGACAGGGGATGAAAAACTGTTTTTT. Residues: CASSFTGTGDEKLFF.

The chain is built from TRBV7-2 and TRBJ1-2, with unresolved D. The CDR3 is 15 residues long. Germline lookup yields CDR1 SGHTA and CDR2 FQGNSA. The V gene lost 1 base and the J gene lost 4 bases, with 13 bases spanning the gap. The CDR3 loop reads CASSLVESRVYGYTF. The CDR3 DNA follows: TGTGCCAGCAGCTTAGTGGAGTCCCGGGTCTATGGCTACACCTTC.

In this sample, this clone turned up a few times. The chain recombines TRBV6-1 with TRBJ1-5; 11 bases agree with TRBD1. J lost 7 bases, V lost 3 bases, and 11 bases had no gene match. This CDR3 region has 17 residues. The germline V gene encodes CDR1 MNHNS and CDR2 SASEGT. CDR3 protein: CASSEPTYGTGGQPQHF. The CDR3 DNA reads as TGTGCCAGCAGTGAGCCGACGTATGGGACAGGGGGACAGCCCCAGCATTTT.

This clone has a single count. CDR3 region: CASRPTGGAWYEQYF. The CDR3 DNA is TGTGCCAGCAGACCGACAGGGGGCGCGTGGTACGAGCAGTACTTC. The V gene is TRBV28, the J gene TRBJ2-7, with TRBD1 matching 10 bases. The CDR3 consists of 15 residues. The trim removed 6 bases at V and 4 bases at J, leaving 9 bases unmatched. Germline CDR1 MDHEN, CDR2 SYDVKM.

This chain connects TRBV28 to TRBJ2-5; TRBD1 matches 7 bases. There are 15 residues in the CDR3. In germline, CDR1 is MDHEN, CDR2 SYDVKM. V lost 3 bases, J lost 2 bases, and 6 bases stayed unmatched. The CDR3 region has the DNA TGTGCCAGCAGTTTCCCTTACAGGGGTCAAGAGACCCAGTACTTC. The encoded protein is CASSFPYRGQETQYF.

The rearrangement joins TRBV7-3 to TRBJ1-1, with 9 bases matching TRBD1. The CDR3 is made up of 14 amino acids. With 5 bases clipped from V and 4 bases from J, the junction kept 5 bases outside the gene matches. Per germline, CDR1 SGHTA and CDR2 FQGTGA. The chain's CDR3 is CASSVTGGVTEAFF. The CDR3 coding sequence is TGTGCCAGCAGCGTGACAGGGGGAGTCACTGAAGCTTTCTTT.

This clone was seen once. The chain links TRBV2 to TRBJ1-6, with D perhaps matching TRBD1 (5 bases). The CDR3 loop spans 15 amino acids. From germline, CDR1 is SNHLY and CDR2 FYNNEI. The V gene lost 1 base and the J gene lost 7 bases, with 11 bases spanning the gap. The CDR3 spells CASSEGGQGNSPLHF. The CDR3 DNA is TGTGCCAGCAGTGAAGGAGGGCAGGGCAATTCACCCCTCCACTTT.

The chain joins TRBV5-1 to TRBJ2-4, with unresolved D. The CDR3 contains 17 residues. The germline V gene encodes CDR1 SGHRS and CDR2 YFSETQ. Between the trimmed V and J ends, which lost 1 base and 0 bases, there was a span of 14 bases. In DNA, the CDR3 is TGCGCCAGCAGCTTGATGACGGACGGCTTAGCCAAAAACATTCAGTACTTC. This gives the protein CASSLMTDGLAKNIQYF.

The chain employs TRBV28 and TRBJ1-2; TRBD1 is a possible D gene (6 bases). This CDR3 has 14 amino acids. V lost 5 bases, J lost 4 bases, and 14 bases lay in between. Germline V gene sequence: CDR1 MDHEN, CDR2 SYDVKM. Written as DNA, the CDR3 is TGTGCCAGCAGTCCCGTGGGACACGGCTATGGCTACACCTTC. Protein: CASSPVGHGYGYTF.

This clone was seen only a few times. The rearrangement joins TRBV2 to TRBJ1-5, with TRBD1 identical over 7 bases. Trimming at V came to 6 bases and at J to 3 bases, leaving 8 bases not matched to a gene. This CDR3 is built from 15 residues. Germline V gene lookup returns CDR1 SNHLY and CDR2 FYNNEI. As DNA, the CDR3 is TGTGCCAGCAGCAGAACTCAGGGGGACAATCAGCCCCAGCATTTT. It translates to CASSRTQGDNQPQHF.

The rearrangement uses TRBV6-6 and TRBJ1-4; 8 bases are shared with TRBD1. CDR1 is MNHNY and CDR2 is SVGAGI in the germline V gene (reference sequence). Germline trimming cut 0 bases from V and 6 bases from J; bases unmatched to any gene: 3. This CDR3 has 15 residues. CDR3 protein: CASSYSPGGDEKLFF. The CDR3 DNA is TGTGCCAGCAGTTACTCTCCAGGGGGCGATGAAAAACTGTTTTTT.

This chain links TRBV5-1 with TRBJ1-4; D is ambiguous. CDR1 and CDR2 from the germline V gene are SGHRS and YFSETQ. Trimming shortened V by 3 bases and J by 6 bases, and 15 bases separated the two germline ends. CDR3 length: 15 amino acids. The CDR3 DNA follows: TGCGCCAGCAGCTCGGCAGGATCACGGGATGAAAAACTGTTTTTT. This gives the protein CASSSAGSRDEKLFF.

The chain joins TRBV11-2 to TRBJ2-2, with unresolved D. The V end lost 5 bases, the J end lost 6 bases, and 7 bases lay between the germline ends. Germline CDR1 SGHAT, CDR2 FQNNGV. This CDR3 is built from 12 residues. The CDR3 loop reads CASSLPPGELFF. The CDR3 coding sequence is TGTGCCAGCAGCCTTCCCCCCGGGGAGCTGTTTTTT.

This clone was picked up a small number of times. The V gene is TRBV7-8, the J gene TRBJ1-6, with D unresolved. The CDR3 contains 13 residues. The V gene's germline CDR1 is SGHVS and CDR2 FQNEAQ. The V end was cut by 1 base, the J end by 6 bases, with 4 bases between. The CDR3 loop is CASSLGVNSPLHF. In DNA form, the CDR3 reads TGTGCCAGCAGCTTAGGGGTTAATTCACCCCTCCACTTT.

The CDR3 loop reads CASSPPAGDGEAFF. DNA for the CDR3: TGTGCCAGCTCACCACCGGCAGGAGACGGCGAAGCTTTCTTT. The V call is TRBV18, the J call TRBJ1-1; D remains unclear. Between the trimmed V and J ends, which lost 0 bases and 8 bases, there was a span of 13 bases. The V gene's germline CDR1 is KGHSH and CDR2 LQKENI. The CDR3 extends over 14 amino acids.

The chain carries TRBV28 and TRBJ2-3; tentatively, D is TRBD1 (6 bases). This CDR3 is 17 amino acids long. Per germline, CDR1 MDHEN and CDR2 SYDVKM. V was pared by 3 bases and J by 5 bases, with 21 bases between. The chain's CDR3 is CASSFLLRGPTKDTQYF. Written as DNA, the CDR3 is TGTGCCAGCAGTTTCCTACTCAGGGGTCCGACGAAAGATACGCAGTATTTT. The full variable domain, with the rest looked up from reference TRBV28 and TRBJ2-3, is DVKVTQSSRYLVKRTGEKVFLECVQDMDHENMFWYRQDPGLGLRLIYFSYDVKMKEKGDIPEGYSVSREKKERFSLILESASTNQTSMYLCASSFLLRGPTKDTQYFGPGTRLTVL.

V is TRBV10-2 and J is TRBJ1-5, with 7 bases that match TRBD1. The CDR3 runs 14 residues. Per germline, CDR1 WSHSY and CDR2 SAAADI. The J segment lost 6 bases and the V segment lost 6 bases, leaving 8 bases of the junction unmatched. The CDR3 bases are TGCGCCAGCAGCGGTGACAGGGCGGGTCAGCCCCAGCATTTT. Its translation is CASSGDRAGQPQHF.

The J gene is TRBJ2-7, the V gene TRBV7-6; D is unclear. The V gene's germline CDR1 is SGHVS and CDR2 FNYEAQ. The CDR3 totals 15 residues. V was cut by 1 base and J by 5 bases, with 15 bases left in between. The chain's CDR3 is CASSLVAAAWNEQYF. The CDR3 DNA follows: TGTGCCAGCAGCTTAGTGGCGGCCGCCTGGAACGAGCAGTACTTC.

This clone was counted a single time. The chain uses TRBV6-1 and TRBJ2-7; D unclear. V lost 4 bases to trimming and J lost 2 bases, with 12 bases between them. The CDR3 sequence is 14 residues long. Germline CDR1 is MNHNS and CDR2 is SASEGT. In DNA form, the CDR3 reads TGTGCCAGCAGTGCCCGCGGTGAGACCTACGAGCAGTACTTC. Protein product: CASSARGETYEQYF.

This clone was picked up one time. This chain links TRBV4-3 with TRBJ2-3, with D possibly being TRBD2 (5 bases). Germline CDR1 reads LGHNA; CDR2 reads YSLEER. V shed 0 bases and J shed 2 bases, with 15 bases lying between them. This CDR3 spans 17 amino acids. The CDR3 loop reads CASSQEATSGSTDTQYF. CDR3 sequence (DNA): TGCGCCAGCAGCCAAGAAGCAACTAGTGGGTCCACAGATACGCAGTATTTT.

The chain recombines TRBV10-3 with TRBJ2-2; tentatively, D is TRBD1 or TRBD2 (5 bases each). Germline V lookup: CDR1 ENHRY, CDR2 SYGVKD. Trimming pared 7 bases from V and 8 bases from J, leaving 17 bases between. This CDR3 has 14 residues. CDR3 nucleotide sequence: TGTGCCATCAAAGAGGAGGCTAGGGGTGGGGAGCTGTTTTTT. This translates into CAIKEEARGGELFF.

In its sample, this clone was seen a few times. The chain is built from TRBV7-9 and TRBJ2-7, with D perhaps matching TRBD1 (6 bases). V was shortened by 0 bases and J by 4 bases, with 7 bases between the two germline ends. The CDR3 length is 13 residues. Germline CDR1 SEHNR, CDR2 FQNEAQ (reference sequence). The CDR3 is CASSLAGQYEQYF. CDR3 bases: TGTGCCAGCAGCTTAGCGGGACAATACGAGCAGTACTTC. The variable domain in full, completed from reference TRBV7-9 and TRBJ2-7, reads DTGVSQNPRHKITKRGQNVTFRCDPISEHNRLYWYRQTLGQGPEFLTYFQNEAQLEKSRLLSDRFSAERPKGSFSTLEIQRTEQGDSAMYLCASSLAGQYEQYFGPGTRLTVT.

The sample holds a few counts of this clone. This chain uses TRBV14 with TRBJ2-2; no definite D call. CDR1 SGHDN and CDR2 FVKESK come from the germline V gene. V shed 4 bases and J shed 4 bases, with 13 bases lying between them. The CDR3 contains 15 residues. CDR3 nucleotide sequence: TGTGCCAGCAGCCTGGCGTGGGGTCGCACCGGGGAGCTGTTTTTT. Its translation is CASSLAWGRTGELFF. The full variable domain, its missing parts supplied by reference TRBV14 and TRBJ2-2, is EAGVTQFPSHSVIEKGQTVTLRCDPISGHDNLYWYRRVMGKEIKFLLHFVKESKQDESGMPNNRFLAERTGGTYSTLKVQPAELEDSGVYFCASSLAWGRTGELFFGEGSRLTVL.

The chain joins TRBV2 to TRBJ1-5; D is possibly TRBD1 (5 bases). The CDR3 loop spans 13 amino acids. The V gene's germline CDR1 is SNHLY and CDR2 FYNNEI. Trimming removed 8 bases from V and 2 bases from J, with 10 bases in between. The CDR3 sequence is CASDRGGNQPQHF. The CDR3 DNA sequence: TGTGCCAGCGATCGGGGCGGCAATCAGCCCCAGCATTTT.